This T cell receptor beta chain was identified during a study of regulatory T cells in long-lasting Graves disease. As concerns this clonotype: The antigen remains unidentified.

For TCR beta, libraries came from iRepertoire HTBI primers and Arm-PCR of CDR3 regions. Original handling: Throughout the samples, researchers identified about 62 TRBV and 12 to 15 TRBJ segments. MiXCR was run by TCRdb on the multiplex PCR reads, yielding one entry per CDR3 protein. TCRdb, not the original authors, processed these V and J calls. The table shows some 420,000 distinct CDR3 sequences, with under 25% occurring only once. Broader study findings: Segments TRBV28, TRBJ1-2 and TRBJ2-5 showed preferential usage in persistent disease.

V gave up 5 bases and J gave up 0 bases; unmatched junction bases: 3. There are 15 residues in the CDR3. Germline V lookup: CDR1 SGHTA, CDR2 FQGNSA. Time point defined: persistent/refractory GD, antithyroid drugs over 5 years with positive TRAb. From RNA extracted from PBMCs, the TCR library was made. As collected, the peripheral blood samples measured 7.5 to 9 milliliters each and went into EDTA tubes. The chain combines TRBV7-2 with TRBJ2-5, with 10 bases fitting TRBD1. The clonotype comes from a female donor with Graves disease. The sequencing used peripheral blood mononuclear cells (PBMCs), collected when the disease was refractory, from a patient treated with antithyroid drugs. The CDR3 region is CASSPGQGNQETQYF. DNA for the CDR3: TGTGCCAGCAGCCCGGGACAGGGGAACCAAGAGACCCAGTACTTC.